This TCR beta chain is from a study of early stage breast cancer tumors. Overall study: Roughly 10-fold was the mean read coverage per sample. The study, taken as a whole, reports: Bulk DNA sequencing of unsorted cells missed chain pairing and markers.

This CDR3 is 15 amino acids long. Measured with immunoSEQ multiplex PCR; TCRdb has only the in-frame clones, and not every one. The top ten clones hold 3.5% of a sample with about 72,000 clones, roughly three quarters of them seen once. As to this clone: Its antigen is not identified.

This chain links TRBV21-1 with TRBJ2-2. TRBV21-1 corresponds to a pseudogene. The specimen sequenced was blood. The receptor was derived from a person aged 55 to 70 with breast cancer. The CDR3 DNA follows: TGTGCCAGCAGCAAACTGGGGGAATGGACCGGGGAGCTGTTTTTT. Translating gives CASSKLGEWTGELFF.